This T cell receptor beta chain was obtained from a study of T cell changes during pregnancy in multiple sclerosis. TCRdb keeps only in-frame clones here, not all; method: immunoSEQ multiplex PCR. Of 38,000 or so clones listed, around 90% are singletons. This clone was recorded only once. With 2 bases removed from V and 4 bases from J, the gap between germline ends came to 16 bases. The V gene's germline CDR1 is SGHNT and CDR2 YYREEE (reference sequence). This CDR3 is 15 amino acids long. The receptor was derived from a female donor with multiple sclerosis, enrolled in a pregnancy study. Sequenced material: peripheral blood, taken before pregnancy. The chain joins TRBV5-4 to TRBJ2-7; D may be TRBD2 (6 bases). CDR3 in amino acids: CASSFGGKREYEQYF. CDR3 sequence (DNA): TGTGCCAGCAGCTTCGGGGGAAAACGAGAGTACGAGCAGTACTTC.